The 30 T cell receptor beta chains below all came from one sample that was sequenced in a study of shared clonotypes between healthy human individuals. Using immunoSEQ multiplex PCR, the repertoire was profiled, and TCRdb retains in-frame clones only, with some absent. The sample includes 2 million to 2.5 million clones, less than 95% seen only once; the top ten take approximately 0.39%. The sample taken for sequencing was naive CD4+ T cells from PBMCs. This sample's subset: CD45RA+ positively selected. These receptors were obtained from a man in his late teens or twenties in good health. Some clones in this sample may be carry-over from other donors' samples.

The chain is built from TRBV5-6 and TRBJ2-5, with 13 bases identical to TRBD2. Trimming cost V 0 bases and J 4 bases; bases outside gene matches: 3. The germline V gene encodes CDR1 SGHDT and CDR2 YYEEEE. The CDR3 covers 16 residues. The CDR3: CASSLAGLAGVETQYF. The DNA of the CDR3 is TGTGCCAGCAGCTTGGCCGGACTAGCGGGAGTAGAGACCCAGTACTTC.

There are a few counts of this clone. CDR3 DNA: TGTGCCAGTAGTATCAACTCTGGAAACACCATATATTTT. Protein: CASSINSGNTIYF. V gene TRBV19 combines with J gene TRBJ1-3; D gene unclear. V was shortened by 3 bases and J by 0 bases, with 3 bases between the two germline ends. Germline V gives CDR1 LNHDA, CDR2 SQIVND (reference sequence). The CDR3 is made up of 13 amino acids. Full variable domain (outside the CDR3, taken from reference TRBV19 and TRBJ1-3): DGGITQSPKYLFRKEGQNVTLSCEQNLNHDAMYWYRQDPGQGLRLIYYSQIVNDFQKGDIAEGYSVSREKKESFPLTVTSAQKNPTAFYLCASSINSGNTIYFGEGSWLTVV.

The rearrangement uses TRBV29-1 and TRBJ2-6; TRBD1 matches 8 bases. This CDR3 has 14 residues. Germline V CDR1 and CDR2: SQVTM, ANQGSEA. J was trimmed by 4 bases and V by 6 bases; bases with no gene match: 5. The CDR3 DNA reads TGCAGCGTACTGGACAGGGTCGGGGCCAACGTCCTGACTTTC. It is translated as CSVLDRVGANVLTF.

In the case of this clone: Other DNA sequences within the sample encode an identical CDR3. The chain links TRBV5-1 to TRBJ2-1; 9 nucleotides match TRBD2. The CDR3 covers 15 residues. The trim removed 1 base at V and 3 bases at J, leaving 2 bases unmatched. Germline V gives CDR1 SGHRS, CDR2 YFSETQ. The CDR3 DNA sequence: TGCGCCAGCAGCTTGTCACTAGCGGGCTACAATGAGCAGTTCTTC. This codes for CASSLSLAGYNEQFF.

The V and J genes are TRBV6-6 and TRBJ1-2; 7 nucleotides line up with TRBD1. The length of the CDR3 is 15 residues. Per the germline V gene, CDR1 is MNHNY and CDR2 is SVGAGI (reference sequence). Trimming removed 8 bases from V and 4 bases from J; junction bases left unmatched: 13. The CDR3 region is CASRPTGTDLYGYTF. In DNA form, the CDR3 reads TGTGCCAGCCGACCGACAGGGACAGACCTCTATGGCTACACCTTC.

The chain carries TRBV27 and TRBJ1-5; perhaps TRBD1 as D (5 bases). This CDR3 contains 15 residues. The V gene lost 1 base and the J gene lost 4 bases, with 11 bases spanning the gap. The germline V gene encodes CDR1 MNHEY and CDR2 SMNVEV (reference sequence). CDR3 amino acids: CASSLWGPKNQPQHF. The CDR3 DNA is TGTGCCAGCAGTTTATGGGGACCGAAGAATCAGCCCCAGCATTTT.

J is TRBJ2-5 and V is TRBV11-2, with 7 bases matching TRBD2. Per germline, CDR1 SGHAT and CDR2 FQNNGV. V dropped 6 bases and J dropped 5; count of bases not matched to a gene: 12. This CDR3 is 15 amino acids long. Here the CDR3 DNA reads TGTGCCAGCAGACACGGGACTAAGATGAAGGAGACCCAGTACTTC. It is translated as CASRHGTKMKETQYF.

Concerning this clone: The same CDR3 can be traced to other DNA sequences in this sample. For the CDR3, the DNA is TGTGCCAGCAGTGAAGGGCAGGGCGGGGGCTACACCTTC. Translating it yields CASSEGQGGGYTF. The genes are TRBV6-1 and TRBJ1-2; the D gene is possibly TRBD1 (5 bases). The CDR3 extends over 13 amino acids. The germline V and J ends were trimmed by 1 base and 8 bases, with 11 bases remaining between them. Germline CDR1 MNHNS, CDR2 SASEGT.

The rearrangement joins TRBV7-2 to TRBJ1-2; perhaps TRBD1 as D (5 bases). Germline V gene data show CDR1 as SGHTA and CDR2 as FQGNSA. The CDR3 is made up of 17 amino acids. Between the trimmed V and J ends, which lost 2 bases and 2 bases, there was a span of 18 bases. The CDR3 bases are TGTGCCAGCAGCTTACGGACGGGACGGTGGGGAAACTATGGCTACACCTTC. Protein product: CASSLRTGRWGNYGYTF.

This chain uses TRBV7-9 with TRBJ2-1; 9 nucleotides agree with TRBD2. The CDR3 covers 16 residues. Germline values: CDR1 SEHNR, CDR2 FQNEAQ (reference sequence). V was clipped by 6 bases and J by 0 bases; unmatched bases: 6. CDR3 nucleotide sequence: TGTGCCAGCAGGGAGACTAGCGGAAGCTCCTACAATGAGCAGTTCTTC. It specifies CASRETSGSSYNEQFF.

The CDR3 region has the DNA TGTGCCAGCAGCAATGACCGGCGGGCGGGGCCGGGGGACAGGGATCAGCCCCAGCATTTT. The encoded protein is CASSNDRRAGPGDRDQPQHF. This chain joins TRBV21-1 and TRBJ1-5; the table calls TRBD1, which could not be checked here. TRBV21-1 is an annotated pseudogene. The CDR3 is 20 residues long.

The rearrangement uses TRBV11-2 and TRBJ1-5; TRBD1 is a possible D gene (5 bases). CDR1 is SGHAT and CDR2 is FQNNGV in the germline V gene. The CDR3 has 14 amino acids. V lost 5 bases and J lost 4, with 12 bases in between. CDR3 loop: CASSPGAGNQPQHF. DNA for the CDR3: TGTGCCAGCAGCCCTGGGGCAGGAAATCAGCCCCAGCATTTT. The full variable domain, with the rest looked up from reference TRBV11-2 and TRBJ1-5, is EAGVAQSPRYKIIEKRQSVAFWCNPISGHATLYWYQQILGQGPKLLIQFQNNGVVDDSQLPKDRFSAERLKGVDSTLKIQPAKLEDSAVYLCASSPGAGNQPQHFGDGTRLSIL.

This chain joins TRBV4-3 and TRBJ1-2; D is unresolved. The CDR3 extends over 14 amino acids. Germline V gene sequence: CDR1 LGHNA, CDR2 YSLEER. The V and J ends lost 0 bases and 2 bases respectively, with 7 bases between them. The CDR3 coding sequence is TGCGCCAGCAGCCAAGATTTAGGAAACTATGGCTACACCTTC. Protein product: CASSQDLGNYGYTF.

DNA for the CDR3: TGTGCCAGCAGCCTCTTAGCCCAAGAGACCCAGTACTTC. This sequence encodes CASSLLAQETQYF. The chain employs TRBV5-8 and TRBJ2-5; no firm D call. CDR3 length: 13 amino acids. V gave up 4 bases and J gave up 1 base, with 8 bases separating them. Germline V CDR1 and CDR2: SGHTS, YDEGEE. The full variable domain, its missing parts supplied by reference TRBV5-8 and TRBJ2-5, is EAGVTQSPTHLIKTRGQQATLRCSPISGHTSVYWYQQALGLGLQFLLWYDEGEERNRGNFPPRFSGRQFPNYSSELNVNALELEDSALYLCASSLLAQETQYFGPGTRLLVL.

This sequence joins TRBV28 and TRBJ2-1; perhaps TRBD2 as D (5 bases). V lost 8 bases and J lost 9, with 8 bases in between. Germline V gives CDR1 MDHEN, CDR2 SYDVKM. This CDR3 contains 10 residues. The CDR3: CASGRGEQFF. CDR3 bases: TGTGCCAGCGGTCGGGGTGAGCAGTTCTTC.

This chain joins TRBV28 and TRBJ2-7, with D maybe TRBD2 (5 bases). Germline CDR1 MDHEN, CDR2 SYDVKM. This CDR3 spans 16 amino acids. V was clipped by 5 bases and J by 0 bases, with 17 bases between them. CDR3 in amino acids: CASSPHGERSSYEQYF. The CDR3 DNA sequence: TGTGCCAGCAGTCCCCACGGGGAAAGAAGCTCCTACGAGCAGTACTTC.

The chain carries TRBV5-1 and TRBJ1-1; D might be TRBD1 (5 bases). CDR3 length: 12 residues. The germline V and J ends were trimmed by 3 bases and 3 bases, with 6 bases remaining between them. Germline loops: CDR1 SGHRS, CDR2 YFSETQ. The CDR3 DNA reads as TGCGCCAGCAGCTGGGGGTACACTGAAGCTTTCTTT. It yields the protein CASSWGYTEAFF.

This chain uses TRBV7-7 with TRBJ2-1, with unresolved D. The CDR3 contains 14 residues. Per the germline V gene, CDR1 is SSHAT and CDR2 is FNYEAQ (reference sequence). V lost 0 bases and J 0 bases, leaving 3 bases between the germline ends. CDR3 nucleotides: TGTGCCAGCAGCTTAGCGGACTCCTACAATGAGCAGTTCTTC. Its translation: CASSLADSYNEQFF.

V usage is TRBV7-9 and J usage is TRBJ1-1; D is unclear. The ends were cut back, 3 bases at V and 1 base at J, with 9 bases in the middle. This CDR3 contains 14 residues. CDR1 is SEHNR, CDR2 FQNEAQ, per germline (reference sequence). The CDR3 here is CASSFGNKNTEAFF. CDR3 nucleotides: TGTGCCAGCAGCTTTGGGAATAAGAACACTGAAGCTTTCTTT.

This clone was counted once. The chain employs TRBV7-2 and TRBJ1-4, with a possible D match to TRBD1 (6 bases). The CDR3 covers 14 residues. Germline V lookup: CDR1 SGHTA, CDR2 FQGNSA. The ends were cut back, 3 bases at V and 4 bases at J, with 9 bases in the middle. Written as DNA, the CDR3 is TGTGCCAGCAGCTTCCAGGGGTTTAATGAAAAACTGTTTTTT. Protein sequence: CASSFQGFNEKLFF. Full variable domain (remainder filled in from reference TRBV7-2 and TRBJ1-4): GAGVSQSPSNKVTEKGKDVELRCDPISGHTALYWYRQSLGQGLEFLIYFQGNSAPDKSGLPSDRFSAERTGGSVSTLTIQRTQQEDSAVYLCASSFQGFNEKLFFGSGTQLSVL.

V gene TRBV11-3 combines with J gene TRBJ2-2; TRBD2 agrees at 9 bases. This CDR3 comprises 17 residues. V lost 0 bases to trimming and J lost 6 bases; unmatched junction nucleotides: 8. Germline V gene lookup returns CDR1 SGHNT and CDR2 YENEEA. CDR3 nucleotide sequence: TGTGCCAGCAGCTTAGATCAGGCGGGAGGGGTATCCGGGGAGCTGTTTTTT. This gives the protein CASSLDQAGGVSGELFF.

The sample holds a few counts of this clone. The rearrangement uses TRBV7-2 and TRBJ2-5, with D tentatively TRBD2 (5 bases). The CDR3 is made up of 14 amino acids. Trimming left V 5 bases short and J 1 base short, with 11 bases between. Germline V CDR1 and CDR2: SGHTA, FQGNSA. CDR3 nucleotide sequence: TGTGCCAGCAGCCCCTCAGGACTCCAAGAGACCCAGTACTTC. It encodes CASSPSGLQETQYF.

This chain uses TRBV28 with TRBJ2-2; unclear D gene. With 7 bases removed from V and 9 bases from J, the gap between germline ends came to 18 bases. Looked up from germline, CDR1 is MDHEN and CDR2 is SYDVKM. This CDR3 spans 14 amino acids. CDR3 sequence (DNA): TGTGCCAGCACGGTTTGGGGTGGGGTTCGGGAGCTGTTTTTT. This encodes CASTVWGGVRELFF.

This chain joins TRBV5-1 and TRBJ1-6; 11 nucleotides align to TRBD1. The CDR3 extends over 17 amino acids. Losses at the gene ends were 3 bases for V and 0 bases for J; bases not matched to a gene: 2. Germline assignment: CDR1 SGHRS and CDR2 YFSETQ. In DNA, the CDR3 is TGCGCCAGCAGCTGGGGACAGGGGGGCTCCTATAATTCACCCCTCCACTTT. This encodes CASSWGQGGSYNSPLHF.

V gene TRBV5-1 combines with J gene TRBJ2-3; D is possibly TRBD2 (5 bases). This CDR3 has 15 amino acids. The ends were cut back, 6 bases at V and 2 bases at J, with 16 bases in the middle. The V gene's germline CDR1 is SGHRS and CDR2 YFSETQ. Here the CDR3 reads CASTGSGGLTDTQYF. CDR3 nucleotide sequence: TGCGCCAGCACGGGCTCTGGCGGGCTCACAGATACGCAGTATTTT.

The gene calls are TRBV27 and TRBJ2-7, with a tentative D call TRBD2 (5 bases). CDR3 length: 15 residues. Germline CDR1 is MNHEY and CDR2 is SMNVEV (reference sequence). V was trimmed by 6 bases and J by 0 bases, leaving 15 bases between them. CDR3 DNA sequence: TGTGCCAGCAGCGGACTTCGGACCTACTCCTACGAGCAGTACTTC. Amino acids: CASSGLRTYSYEQYF.

V is TRBV6-5 and J is TRBJ1-2; TRBD1 is a possible D gene (6 bases). The CDR3 is 15 residues long. Trimming removed 8 bases at V and 8 bases at J, with 24 bases between. CDR1 is MNHEY and CDR2 is SVGAGI in the germline V gene. CDR3 residues: CASRAGGGAFYGYTF. CDR3 DNA: TGTGCCAGCCGGGCTGGGGGGGGCGCCTTCTACGGCTACACCTTC.

The chain carries TRBV11-2 and TRBJ2-2, with 8 bases matching TRBD1. Trimming at V came to 1 base and at J to 0 bases, leaving 4 bases not matched to a gene. CDR3 length: 17 amino acids. Germline V gene lookup returns CDR1 SGHAT and CDR2 FQNNGV. CDR3 loop: CASSLARQGTNTGELFF. CDR3 bases: TGTGCCAGCAGCTTAGCTCGACAGGGGACGAACACCGGGGAGCTGTTTTTT.

This chain links TRBV14 with TRBJ2-3; 8 bases agree with TRBD1. The CDR3 has 14 residues. Germline-derived CDR1 and CDR2 are SGHDN and FVKESK. V shed 4 bases and J 12 bases; nucleotides not matched to a gene: 12. CDR3 protein: CASSRTGPGYSQYF. DNA for the CDR3: TGTGCCAGCAGCCGGACAGGGCCCGGTTATTCTCAGTATTTT.

The V and J genes are TRBV6-1 and TRBJ2-4, with D maybe TRBD1 (6 bases). The CDR3 sequence is 11 residues long. Germline V gene sequence: CDR1 MNHNS, CDR2 SASEGT. V shed 8 bases and J shed 6 bases, with 8 bases lying between them. CDR3 region: CASLRGNIQYF. The CDR3 DNA is TGTGCCAGCCTCAGGGGAAACATTCAGTACTTC.